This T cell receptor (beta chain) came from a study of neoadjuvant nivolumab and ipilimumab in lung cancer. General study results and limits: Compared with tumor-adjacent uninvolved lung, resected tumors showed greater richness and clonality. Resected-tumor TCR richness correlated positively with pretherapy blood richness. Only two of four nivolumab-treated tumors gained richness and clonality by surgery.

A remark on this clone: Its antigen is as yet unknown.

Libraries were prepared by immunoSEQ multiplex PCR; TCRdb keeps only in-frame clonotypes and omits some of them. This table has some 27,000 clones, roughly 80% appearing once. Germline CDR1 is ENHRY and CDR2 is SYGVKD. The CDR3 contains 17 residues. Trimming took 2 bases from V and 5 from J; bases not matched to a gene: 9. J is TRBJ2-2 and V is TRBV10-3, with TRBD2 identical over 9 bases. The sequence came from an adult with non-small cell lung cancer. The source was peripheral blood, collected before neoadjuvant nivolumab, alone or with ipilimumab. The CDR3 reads CAISEKRGALGTGELFF. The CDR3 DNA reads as TGTGCCATCAGTGAGAAGCGGGGGGCCCTCGGGACCGGGGAGCTGTTTTTT.